Listed here are 12 T cell receptor beta chains from one sample, sequenced in a study of T-cell reconstitution after alpha-beta-depleted transplantation in children. The TCRbeta library incorporated unique molecular identifiers. TCRdb redid the calling of the PCR reads with MiXCR, one entry per CDR3 protein. Here the sample spans a few hundred thousand distinct CDR3 sequences, roughly 17% being singletons. This specimen was PBMCs, mostly from graft donor cells, taken 360 days after TCRalphabeta/CD19-depleted stem cell transplant. These receptors were obtained from a boy younger than two who had a stem cell transplant for Wiskott-Aldrich syndrome, so the T cells may come from the graft donor.

The chain is built from TRBV19 and TRBJ2-7; TRBD1 matches 7 bases. This CDR3 contains 15 residues. CDR1 and CDR2 from the germline V gene are LNHDA and SQIVND (reference sequence). J lost 2 bases, V lost 5 bases, and 9 bases had no gene match. CDR3 nucleotides: TGTGCCAGTAGTGTGTCCGGGACAGCTGCCTACGAGCAGTACTTC. Its translation is CASSVSGTAAYEQYF.

V is TRBV11-1 and J is TRBJ2-2; the match to TRBD1 covers 10 bases. Looked up from germline, CDR1 is SGHAT and CDR2 is FQDESV (reference sequence). J was trimmed by 4 bases and V by 5 bases; bases with no gene match: 13. The CDR3 runs 18 residues. The chain's CDR3 is CASSVDRGRKLLTGELFF. The CDR3 DNA sequence: TGTGCCAGCAGCGTAGACAGGGGGCGTAAACTCCTCACCGGGGAGCTGTTTTTT.

V usage is TRBV12-3 or TRBV12-4 and J usage is TRBJ2-3; TRBD2 matches 8 bases. The ends lost 1 base at V and 3 bases at J; junction bases unmatched: 6. This CDR3 spans 16 amino acids. The DNA for the CDR3 is TGTGCCAGCAGTTTAGGCAGCGGGAGTTGGACAGATACGCAGTATTTT. This gives the protein CASSLGSGSWTDTQYF.

This clonotype was seen more than once but under ten times. This rearrangement joins TRBV20-1 to TRBJ2-7, with D possibly matching TRBD2 (5 bases). V was cut by 3 bases and J by 2 bases, with 17 bases left in between. Germline loops: CDR1 DFQATT, CDR2 SNEGSKA (reference sequence). This CDR3 contains 15 residues. CDR3 sequence reads: CSARVGARKPYEQYF. CDR3 in DNA: TGCAGTGCTAGGGTGGGAGCTCGTAAGCCCTACGAGCAGTACTTC.

This chain joins TRBV20-1 and TRBJ2-7; D may be TRBD2 (6 bases). Germline V gene lookup returns CDR1 DFQATT and CDR2 SNEGSKA (reference sequence). This CDR3 contains 14 residues. Trimming pared 6 bases from V and 4 bases from J, leaving 19 bases between. The CDR3 region has the DNA TGCAGTGCCCATCGGGACTCCCTGGGGTACGAGCAGTACTTC. It specifies CSAHRDSLGYEQYF.

In this sample, this clonotype turned up a few times. This sequence joins TRBV15 and TRBJ1-2; TRBD1 matches at 8 bases. Germline lookup yields CDR1 LNHNV and CDR2 YYDKDF (reference sequence). This CDR3 comprises 16 residues. Unmatched junction bases numbered 10, after V lost 0 bases and J lost 7 bases. CDR3: CATSRDSEMTGAGYTF. The DNA of the CDR3 is TGTGCCACCAGCAGAGATTCAGAGATGACAGGGGCTGGCTACACCTTC.

The V and J genes are TRBV11-3 and TRBJ2-5, with a possible D match to TRBD1 (5 bases). The CDR3 is 14 residues long. V gave up 1 base and J gave up 5 bases, with 11 bases separating them. Germline-derived CDR1 and CDR2 are SGHNT and YENEEA. The CDR3 DNA reads TGTGCCAGCAGCTTAGGTGGGGCGAGGGAGACCCAGTACTTC. It yields the protein CASSLGGARETQYF.

Only a few counts were recorded for this clonotype. The chain couples TRBV6-2 or TRBV6-3 to TRBJ1-5; no clear D gene. Trimming stripped 6 bases from V and 0 bases from J, with 6 bases between. This CDR3 is built from 13 residues. The germline V gene has CDR1 MNHEY and CDR2 SVGEGT. CDR3 in amino acids: CASREYSNQPQHF. The CDR3 DNA sequence: TGTGCCAGCAGAGAATATAGCAATCAGCCCCAGCATTTT.

The chain employs TRBV7-9 and TRBJ2-1; D gene unclear. V lost 5 bases and J 1 base, leaving 12 bases between the germline ends. This CDR3 spans 15 amino acids. Germline V gene data show CDR1 as SEHNR and CDR2 as FQNEAQ (reference sequence). CDR3 nucleotide sequence: TGTGCCAGCAGCCCTCTCAGGAGTTCCTACAATGAGCAGTTCTTC. Residues: CASSPLRSSYNEQFF.

V usage is TRBV3-1 and J usage is TRBJ2-7; D tentatively fits TRBD1 or TRBD2 (5 bases each). The V gene's germline CDR1 is LGHDT and CDR2 YNNKEL (reference sequence). This CDR3 has 16 residues. Trimming pared 0 bases from V and 2 bases from J, leaving 14 bases between. CDR3 in amino acids: CASSQEARGGTYEQYF. In nucleotides, the CDR3 is TGTGCCAGCAGCCAAGAGGCGCGTGGGGGAACCTACGAGCAGTACTTC.

This rearrangement joins TRBV9 to TRBJ2-2; 12 nucleotides agree with TRBD2. Trimming took 4 bases from V and 6 from J; bases not matched to a gene: 4. The V gene's germline CDR1 is SGDLS and CDR2 YYNGEE. The CDR3 loop spans 15 amino acids. CDR3 DNA sequence: TGTGCCAGCAGCCCACTAGCGGGAGGTCCCGGGGAGCTGTTTTTT. Translation gives CASSPLAGGPGELFF.

This chain connects TRBV5-1 to TRBJ1-1; D gene uncertain. Trimming pared 3 bases from V and 1 base from J, leaving 7 bases between. The CDR3 has 13 amino acids. The germline V gene encodes CDR1 SGHRS and CDR2 YFSETQ. CDR3 coding DNA: TGCGCCAGCAGCTGGGCCGAGAACACTGAAGCTTTCTTT. This sequence encodes CASSWAENTEAFF.